These T cell receptor beta chains were read from a single sample in a study of PD-L1 blockade in urothelial cancer. TCRdb's table, derived via immunoSEQ multiplex PCR, lists solely in-frame clones and lacks some. The repertoire consists of tens of thousands of clones, with roughly 84% occurring once and the leading ten covering 2.5% to 3%. The sequencing here drew on PBMCs, taken around atezolizumab (anti-PD-L1) treatment. Source of these receptors: a man aged 70 or older with urothelial cancer. CDR3s include the opening cysteine and the closing phenylalanine or tryptophan. A D gene is named only where the DNA matches it firmly. Expanded clones get a size class; other rows say once, few or many, or leave the size out.

d_gene,v_gene,abundance,j_gene,CDR3nt,CDR3aa
NA,TRBV5-6,NA,TRBJ2-7,TGTGCCAGCAGCTTCTCGGACGAGCAGTACTTC,CASSFSDEQYF
NA,TRBV25-1,NA,TRBJ1-1,TGTGCCAGCAGTGGGGGGCGAGGCGGGCGAACTGAAGCTTTCTTT,CASSGGRGGRTEAFF
TRBD1,TRBV30,NA,TRBJ1-1,TGTGCCTGGAGCTCGGGACAGCCCGAGAGAGCTTTCTTT,CAWSSGQPERAFF
TRBD1,TRBV11-2,NA,TRBJ1-1,TGTGCCAGCAGCGAAGGACAGGGGAGGAACACTGAAGCTTTCTTT,CASSEGQGRNTEAFF
NA,TRBV27,once,TRBJ2-2,TGTGCCAGCAGGTACCTGGCACGTAACACCGGGGAGCTGTTTTTT,CASRYLARNTGELFF
NA,TRBV7-2,once,TRBJ2-7,TGTGCCAGCAGCTTAGGGCAGGGCCTCTCCTACGAGCAGTACTTC,CASSLGQGLSYEQYF
NA,TRBV10-3,NA,TRBJ2-1,TGTGCCATCAGCCGCCTGTCGGGGCGGGGATTGTACAATGAGCAGTTCTTC,CAISRLSGRGLYNEQFF
NA,TRBV7-9,few,TRBJ2-7,TGTGCCAGCTGTTGGCTGGCCGACGAGCAGTACTTC,CASCWLADEQYF
TRBD1,TRBV6-1,NA,TRBJ2-1,TGTGCCAGCAGCGAAGCAGGGGGACACAATGAGCAGTTCTTC,CASSEAGGHNEQFF
TRBD1,TRBV6-1,NA,TRBJ1-2,TGTGCCAGCAGTGAAAACAGGGGGCGTTATGGCTACACCTTC,CASSENRGRYGYTF